This T cell receptor beta chain was obtained from a study of response to subunit inactivated influenza vaccine. Trimming cost V 5 bases and J 8 bases, with 3 bases left between them. Germline V gene data show CDR1 as SNHLY and CDR2 as FYNNEI. The CDR3 spans 10 residues. As for this clonotype: Its antigen is as yet unknown.

Study-wide results and caveats: After each seasonal influenza vaccination, few new T cells are recruited, the authors suggested.

TCRdb reprocessed the RT-PCR reads via MiXCR and lists one record per CDR3 protein. The table has around 500,000 distinct CDR3 sequences, roughly 9.8% seen once. Source: PBMCs from blood, taken roughly 45 days after vaccination. This TCR came from a man in his forties or fifties who received an inactivated influenza vaccine. This chain joins TRBV2 and TRBJ1-4; D call uncertain. CDR3 residues: CASSREKLFF. The CDR3 nucleotides read TGTGCCAGCAGTAGGGAAAAACTGTTTTTT.